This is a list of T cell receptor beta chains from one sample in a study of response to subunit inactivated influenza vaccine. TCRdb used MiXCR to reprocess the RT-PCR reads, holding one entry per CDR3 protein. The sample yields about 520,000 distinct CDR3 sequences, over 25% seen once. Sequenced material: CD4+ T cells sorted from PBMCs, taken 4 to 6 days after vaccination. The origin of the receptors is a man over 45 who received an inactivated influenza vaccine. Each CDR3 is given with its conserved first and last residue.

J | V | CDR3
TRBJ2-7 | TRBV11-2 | CASSSISGTRFEQYF
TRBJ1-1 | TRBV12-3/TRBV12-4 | CASSHPVGADHF
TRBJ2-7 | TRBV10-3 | CAISASAGSGYEQYF
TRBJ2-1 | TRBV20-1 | CSAGRTGYNEQFF
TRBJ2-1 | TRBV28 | CASSWGLHNEQFF
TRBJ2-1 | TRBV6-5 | CASSYPIAGPTGEQFF
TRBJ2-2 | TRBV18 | CASSPMKTGELFF
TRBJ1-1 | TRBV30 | CAWSVQGAFTEAFF
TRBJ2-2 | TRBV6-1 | CASRAGLTGELFF
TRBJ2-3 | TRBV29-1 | CSVDLSDSTDTQYF
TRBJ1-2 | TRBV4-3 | CASSQGLDYGYTF
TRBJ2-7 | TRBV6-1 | CASGMGQSGNEQYF
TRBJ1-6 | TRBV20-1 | CSARVVDSPLHF
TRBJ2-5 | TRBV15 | CATSSPRPRLEETQYF
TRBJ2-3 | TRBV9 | CASSVESSVDTQYF
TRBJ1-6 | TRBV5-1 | CASSLAGAQNSPLHF
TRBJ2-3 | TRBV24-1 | CATSDPRLAGGPLVRTDTQYF
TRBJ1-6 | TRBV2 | CASGEEGNSPLHF
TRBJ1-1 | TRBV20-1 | CSSGRNLNTEAFF
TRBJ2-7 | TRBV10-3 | CAIGTELTAGEQYF
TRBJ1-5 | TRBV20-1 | CSARDLQGHQPQHF
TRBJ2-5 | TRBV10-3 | CAISESVQGGQETQYF
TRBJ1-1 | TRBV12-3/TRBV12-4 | CASSFGPHTNTEAFF
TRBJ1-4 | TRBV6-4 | CASTKTGSNYRGKLFF
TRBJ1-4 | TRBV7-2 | CASSFLGGEKLFF
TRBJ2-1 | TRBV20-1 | CSARVAAEPNEQFF
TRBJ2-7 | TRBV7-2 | CASSLKGLAGGGYEQYF
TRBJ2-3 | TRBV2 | CASSLGRTSATRTDTQYF
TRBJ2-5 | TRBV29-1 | CSAHPRGRAESETETQYF
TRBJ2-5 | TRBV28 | CASSQPGPLGTQYF
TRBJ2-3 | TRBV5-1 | CASREADTQYF
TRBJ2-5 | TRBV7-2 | CASSMDRVETQYF
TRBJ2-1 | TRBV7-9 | CASSLGFGRENEQFF
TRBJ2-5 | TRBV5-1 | CASSPGQEGSETQYF
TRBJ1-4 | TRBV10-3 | CAISGTLDLTTNEKLFF
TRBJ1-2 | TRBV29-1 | CSVGDSLPGYTF
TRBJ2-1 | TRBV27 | CASGKGSYNEQFF
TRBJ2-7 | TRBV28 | CASSLLGEKQYF
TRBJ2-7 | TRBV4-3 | CASSRGTGMSEQYF
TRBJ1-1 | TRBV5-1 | CASSLTVVGSEAFF
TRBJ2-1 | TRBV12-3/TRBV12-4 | CASSSLRGASYNEQFF
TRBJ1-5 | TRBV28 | CASSHEGGANQPQHF